This is a list of T cell receptor beta chains from one sample in a study of blood T cell repertoires in COVID-19. Clones were sequenced by immunoSEQ multiplex PCR, and TCRdb holds only the in-frame ones, with some missing. The sample has over 200,000 clones, 91% seen once. What was sequenced was peripheral blood. The receptors here all came from a person aged 18-29 years with COVID-19, enrolled during active disease. Both conserved end residues are part of each CDR3. A D gene is named only where the DNA matches it firmly. Expanded clones get a size class; other rows say once, few or many, or leave the size out.

CDR3 DNA | CDR3 protein | clone size | J gene | V gene | D gene
TGTGCCACCAGTGATACTGCCCTCTATGGCTACACCTTC | CATSDTALYGYTF | NA | TRBJ1-2 | TRBV24-1 | NA
TGCGCCAGCAGCTTGGAAGGCCGGAGCACTGAAGCTTTCTTT | CASSLEGRSTEAFF | NA | TRBJ1-1 | TRBV5-1 | NA
TGTGCCAGCAGCTCCGCCCTCCGGGACAGGTTTCTCAATGAGCAGTTCTTC | CASSSALRDRFLNEQFF | NA | TRBJ2-1 | TRBV11-2 | TRBD1
TGTGCCAGCAGTTATACAGGGGTCGACGACTATGGCTACACCTTC | CASSYTGVDDYGYTF | NA | TRBJ1-2 | TRBV27 | TRBD1
TGTGCCAGCAGTTCCCCCGGTGGTTCCTACGAGCAGTACTTC | CASSSPGGSYEQYF | NA | TRBJ2-7 | TRBV28 | NA
TGTGCCAGCAGCTTTGGGGCAGGGAAAGAGACCCAGTACTTC | CASSFGAGKETQYF | NA | TRBJ2-5 | TRBV5-6 | NA
TGTGCCATCAGCTCTGACTCAGGGCGGCGCACAGATACGCAGTATTTT | CAISSDSGRRTDTQYF | NA | TRBJ2-3 | TRBV10-3 | NA
TGTGCCAGTAGTACGACAGGGGTGGAAGATACGCAGTATTTT | CASSTTGVEDTQYF | NA | TRBJ2-3 | TRBV19 | TRBD1
TGTGCCAGCAGCCCACGGGAGGGACCCCAAGAGACCCAGTACTTC | CASSPREGPQETQYF | NA | TRBJ2-5 | TRBV3-1/TRBV3-2 | TRBD2
TGCAGCGTTGAGCTTCCTGGACAGGCTAGCAATCAGCCCCAGCATTTT | CSVELPGQASNQPQHF | NA | TRBJ1-5 | TRBV29-1 | TRBD1
TGCGCCAGCAGCCAACCCCCCCGGGACAGTCTCAGTCTTCTCTTC | CASSQPPRDSLSLLF | NA | TRBJ2-1 | TRBV4-1 | TRBD1
TGCGCCAGCAGACGTAAGAAAGACAGGGGTCACGAGCAGTACTTC | CASRRKKDRGHEQYF | NA | TRBJ2-7 | TRBV23-1 | TRBD1
TGTGCCAGCAGCGCAGGGGCGGGTAGTAATTCACCCCTCCACTTT | CASSAGAGSNSPLHF | NA | TRBJ1-6 | TRBV6-5 | NA
TGTGCCACCAGTCCGAGACAGGGGATAGCTGGGGCCAACGTCCTGACTTTC | CATSPRQGIAGANVLTF | few | TRBJ2-6 | TRBV24-1 | TRBD1
TGCGCCAGCAGCTTGGGGGACAGGACGAACACTGAAGCTTTCTTT | CASSLGDRTNTEAFF | NA | TRBJ1-1 | TRBV5-1 | TRBD1
TGTGCCAGCATAGCACAGGGAGCAACTGAAGCTTTCTTT | CASIAQGATEAFF | once | TRBJ1-1 | TRBV6-5 | NA
TGTGCCACCAGCAGAGCAGGCCCGGGACAGGGCTTCAATTCACCCCTCCACTTT | CATSRAGPGQGFNSPLHF | once | TRBJ1-6 | TRBV15 | TRBD1
TGTGCCAGTAGTATGGAGACCGGACAGGGGGCCGAGACCCAGTACTTC | CASSMETGQGAETQYF | few | TRBJ2-5 | TRBV19 | TRBD1
TGTGCCAGCAGTTTCCCGACAGGGGGGGAGACCCAGTACTTC | CASSFPTGGETQYF | NA | TRBJ2-5 | TRBV28 | TRBD1
TGCGCCAGCAGCACTATAGCGGGAGAGGTTTCCGAGCAGTACTTC | CASSTIAGEVSEQYF | NA | TRBJ2-7 | TRBV4-1 | TRBD2
TGTGCCAGTAGTATAGGAGGGGGGGAGGGCGGCCAGCCCCAGCATTTT | CASSIGGGEGGQPQHF | NA | TRBJ1-5 | TRBV19 | NA
TGTGCCAGCTCACCCACTTATGGGACAAACACGGCAACTAATGAAAAACTGTTTTTT | CASSPTYGTNTATNEKLFF | NA | TRBJ1-4 | TRBV18 | NA
TGTGCCAGCAGCCCTGGCGGGACAGTTAACACCGGGGAGCTGTTTTTT | CASSPGGTVNTGELFF | NA | TRBJ2-2 | TRBV7-9 | NA
TGTGCCAGCGGGCCCCCTCGTTACGAGCAGTACTTC | CASGPPRYEQYF | few | TRBJ2-7 | TRBV27 | NA
TGTGCCATCAGTGACCTCGACAGCAATGAGCAGTTCTTC | CAISDLDSNEQFF | once | TRBJ2-1 | TRBV10-3 | NA
TGTGCCAGCGGTGGCGTTACCCAGTACTTC | CASGGVTQYF | NA | TRBJ2-5 | TRBV2 | NA
TGCGCCAGCAGCCAAGGTTATTGGCGGGATGGCACAGATACGCAGTATTTT | CASSQGYWRDGTDTQYF | once | TRBJ2-3 | TRBV4-1 | NA
TGTGCCACCAGTGATTCGGGACACCTTTACAATGAGCAGTTCTTC | CATSDSGHLYNEQFF | NA | TRBJ2-1 | TRBV24-1 | NA
TGTGCCAGCAGTCAAACCTACGAGCAGTACTTC | CASSQTYEQYF | few | TRBJ2-7 | TRBV6-2/TRBV6-3 | NA
TGTGCCAGCAGCCGTCTAGCGGGCCCCACCGGGGAGCTGTTTTTT | CASSRLAGPTGELFF | NA | TRBJ2-2 | TRBV6-5 | TRBD2
TGTGCCAGCAGCTTGGGACTAGCGGGAGGGAATACAGATACGCAGTATTTT | CASSLGLAGGNTDTQYF | NA | TRBJ2-3 | TRBV13 | TRBD2
TGCGCCAGCAGCTCAACCCCGACAGGGGGCTCGGGAGATACGCAGTATTTT | CASSSTPTGGSGDTQYF | NA | TRBJ2-3 | TRBV5-1 | TRBD1
TGTGCCAGCAGCCAAGCGGGCACAGATACGCAGTATTTT | CASSQAGTDTQYF | NA | TRBJ2-3 | TRBV14 | NA
TGTGCCAGCAGTGTGACCGGGACTAGAGGGGCCGGGGAGCTGTTTTTT | CASSVTGTRGAGELFF | once | TRBJ2-2 | TRBV6-6 | TRBD2
TGCGCCAGCAGCTCAGGGGACCGAGTGGGGGATGAGCAGTTCTTC | CASSSGDRVGDEQFF | NA | TRBJ2-1 | TRBV5-1 | NA
TGTGCCAGCAGCTACGGACAGGGGATGTTCGGCTACACCTTC | CASSYGQGMFGYTF | NA | TRBJ1-2 | TRBV5-6 | TRBD1
TGTGCCTGGAGTAGCGGGATCCAAGAGACCCAGTACTTC | CAWSSGIQETQYF | NA | TRBJ2-5 | TRBV30 | TRBD2
TGTGCCAGCAGCTTGGCGGGAGGGCCTAGTGAGACCCAGTACTTC | CASSLAGGPSETQYF | NA | TRBJ2-5 | TRBV5-4 | TRBD2
TGTGCCAGCAGCTTTCCTGTTGGCAATCAGCCCCAGCATTTT | CASSFPVGNQPQHF | NA | TRBJ1-5 | TRBV28 | NA
TGTGCCAGCAGCCATCCCTCGGGGGGGCACGAGCAGTACTTC | CASSHPSGGHEQYF | once | TRBJ2-7 | TRBV7-8 | TRBD2
TGTGCCAGCATCTGGGGTGGCAGGGTCAATCAGCCCCAGCATTTT | CASIWGGRVNQPQHF | NA | TRBJ1-5 | TRBV28 | NA
TGTGCCAGCAGTACCCTATCTAGCGGGGACTACGAGCAGTACTTC | CASSTLSSGDYEQYF | NA | TRBJ2-7 | TRBV27 | TRBD2
TGTGCCACCAGCAGTTCACATTACGAGCAGTACTTC | CATSSSHYEQYF | NA | TRBJ2-7 | TRBV15 | NA
TGTGCCAGCTCACCACCGTTCCGAGCTGAAGCTTTCTTT | CASSPPFRAEAFF | NA | TRBJ1-1 | TRBV18 | NA
TGTGCCAGCAGTCCAGGACTAGCGGGAGTTGAGCAGTACTTC | CASSPGLAGVEQYF | NA | TRBJ2-7 | TRBV27 | TRBD2
TGTGCCAGCAGTTTGGTTCCAGGGACTGAAGCTTTCTTT | CASSLVPGTEAFF | NA | TRBJ1-1 | TRBV12-3/TRBV12-4 | NA
TGTGCCAGCACCTCCGGGACAGGGTCCTACGAGCAGTACTTC | CASTSGTGSYEQYF | once | TRBJ2-7 | TRBV21-1 | NA